This T cell receptor beta chain was profiled in a study of T-cell memory formation after mild COVID-19. Using its own MiXCR run on the 5' RACE reads, TCRdb lists one record per CDR3 protein. The sample includes fewer than 35,000 distinct CDR3 sequences, around 15% of them seen just once. General study findings and limits: The finding that pre-infection memory included some responding clones suggested that cross-reactive memory joined.

With regard to this clonotype: Antigen unknown.

The germline V and J ends were trimmed by 6 bases and 5 bases, with 10 bases remaining between them. The CDR3 contains 12 residues. The rearrangement links TRBV12-3 or TRBV12-4 to TRBJ2-5; D not certain. The sequence derives from an adult who had mild COVID-19 (a few samples of this study predate the infection). Cell type and time point are not known. Input material: PBMCs or a T cell subset sorted from them (not recorded which). This chain's CDR3 is CASSPDQETQYF. The CDR3 DNA sequence: TGTGCCAGCAGCCCCGATCAGGAGACCCAGTACTTC.